These 32 T cell receptor beta chains share one sample of origin, sequenced in a study of shared T cell receptors in the human thymus. Here immunoSEQ multiplex PCR was the method, and the copy in TCRdb shows in-frame clones only, minus some. This table has about 660,000 clones, around 87% appearing once. These data also formed part of another study, on human thymus T cells.

The sample was thymocytes. The receptors were gathered from a boy younger than two with a congenital heart defect.

The chain uses TRBV25-1 and TRBJ2-1; possible D gene TRBD2, 6 bases. Germline loops: CDR1 MGHDK, CDR2 SYGVNS. With 9 bases removed from V and 7 bases from J, the gap between germline ends came to 19 bases. The CDR3 sequence is 14 residues long. This CDR3 reads CARTSRDGYNEQFF. The DNA for the CDR3 is TGTGCCAGGACGTCGCGGGATGGGTATAATGAGCAGTTCTTC.

The chain carries TRBV9 and TRBJ2-7; TRBD2 agrees at 14 bases. Germline V lookup: CDR1 SGDLS, CDR2 YYNGEE. V dropped 2 bases and J dropped 5; count of bases not matched to a gene: 3. This CDR3 is built from 15 residues. As DNA, the CDR3 is TGTGCCAGCAGCGTGACTAGCGGGAGGGAGGACGAGCAGTACTTC. It translates to CASSVTSGREDEQYF.

This clone was seen only once. This sequence joins TRBV12-5 and TRBJ2-1; no reliable D call. Per the germline V gene, CDR1 is LGHNT and CDR2 is FRNRAP. The CDR3 contains 13 residues. The V end lost 8 bases, the J end lost 0 bases, and 8 bases lay between the germline ends. The CDR3 is CASRTGSYNEQFF. Written as DNA, the CDR3 is TGTGCTAGTCGTACTGGCTCCTACAATGAGCAGTTCTTC.

In the case of this clone: At one boundary the junction diverges from the germline segment, which might be a read error. The V gene is TRBV6-6, the J gene TRBJ2-4; tentative D call: TRBD2 (6 bases). Germline V CDR1 and CDR2: MNHNY, SVGAGI (reference sequence). The CDR3 has 12 residues. CDR3 region: CASSYPLGGLNF. For the CDR3, the DNA is TGTGCCAGCAGTTACCCGTTGGGAGGTTTGAACTTC.

The CDR3 coding sequence is TGTGCTAGTGGCAAGACGGACACCGGGAGGTTGACTGAAGCTTTCTTT. Its translation is CASGKTDTGRLTEAFF. The gene calls are TRBV12-5 and TRBJ1-1; D is perhaps TRBD1 (5 bases). This CDR3 has 16 amino acids. The germline V gene encodes CDR1 LGHNT and CDR2 FRNRAP. V was cut by 6 bases and J by 5 bases, with 22 bases left in between.

The rearrangement joins TRBV6-4 to TRBJ2-2; TRBD1 agrees at 8 bases. V gave up 5 bases and J gave up 7 bases; unmatched junction bases: 3. This CDR3 has 13 residues. Germline V gene sequence: CDR1 MRHNA, CDR2 SNTAGT. The DNA for the CDR3 is TGTGCCAGCAGTATCGGACAGGGCGGGGAGCTGTTTTTT. It specifies CASSIGQGGELFF.

This chain joins TRBV28 and TRBJ2-7; the D gene is possibly TRBD2 (6 bases). Germline V gene lookup returns CDR1 MDHEN and CDR2 SYDVKM. The CDR3 is 13 amino acids. Trimming left V 8 bases short and J 7 bases short, with 18 bases between. CDR3 coding DNA: TGTGCCAGCGCTGAGACCGGGGGAGAGGAGCAGTACTTC. Protein sequence: CASAETGGEEQYF. Variable domain in full (rest from reference TRBV28 and TRBJ2-7): DVKVTQSSRYLVKRTGEKVFLECVQDMDHENMFWYRQDPGLGLRLIYFSYDVKMKEKGDIPEGYSVSREKKERFSLILESASTNQTSMYLCASAETGGEEQYFGPGTRLTVT.

The chain has TRBV11-2 and TRBJ2-7, with TRBD1 matching 10 bases. This CDR3 is 17 amino acids long. Unmatched junction bases numbered 12, after V lost 5 bases and J lost 2 bases. CDR1 and CDR2 from the germline V gene are SGHAT and FQNNGV. CDR3 in DNA: TGTGCCAGCAGCCCAACCCAAGACAGGGGGCTAACCTACGAGCAGTACTTC. It translates to CASSPTQDRGLTYEQYF.

CDR3 nucleotides: TGTGCCAGCAGCGTAGATCTAGCGGGCCCCTACGAGCAGTACTTC. It codes for CASSVDLAGPYEQYF. V is TRBV9 and J is TRBJ2-7; 8 bases match TRBD2. This CDR3 has 15 residues. V trimming: 0 bases; J trimming: 2 bases; junction bases outside the gene matches: 4. Germline lookup yields CDR1 SGDLS and CDR2 YYNGEE.

V and J are TRBV29-1 and TRBJ2-2; 11 bases line up with TRBD2. Germline-derived CDR1 and CDR2 are SQVTM and ANQGSEA. With 6 bases clipped from V and 7 bases from J, the junction kept 4 bases outside the gene matches. This CDR3 has 13 amino acids. The CDR3: CSVALAGVGELFF. The CDR3 region has the DNA TGCAGCGTAGCACTAGCGGGAGTCGGGGAGCTGTTTTTT.

CDR3 sequence (DNA): TGTGCCACCCGGACAGGGGATAGCAATCAGCCCCAGCATTTT. This translates into CATRTGDSNQPQHF. This chain uses TRBV10-3 with TRBJ1-5, with 9 bases matching TRBD1. Germline loops: CDR1 ENHRY, CDR2 SYGVKD. J lost 0 bases, V lost 10 bases, and 4 bases had no gene match. The CDR3 covers 14 residues.

The CDR3 reads CASSLGQAENTEAFF. The CDR3 DNA is TGTGCCAGCAGCTTGGGACAGGCTGAGAACACTGAAGCTTTCTTT. V usage is TRBV5-4 and J usage is TRBJ1-1; D is possibly TRBD1 (6 bases). The V gene lost 0 bases and the J gene lost 1 base, with 10 bases spanning the gap. CDR1 is SGHNT and CDR2 is YYREEE in the germline V gene (reference sequence). CDR3 size: 15 residues.

For the CDR3, the DNA is TGTGCCAGCCGAGAACCGAGCTCTGGGGCCAACGTCCTGACTTTC. This codes for CASREPSSGANVLTF. The chain joins TRBV27 to TRBJ2-6; D unclear. The length of the CDR3 is 15 residues. V was shortened by 8 bases and J by 0 bases, with 11 bases between the two germline ends. Germline lookup yields CDR1 MNHEY and CDR2 SMNVEV (reference sequence). The variable domain in full, completed from reference TRBV27 and TRBJ2-6, reads EAQVTQNPRYLITVTGKKLTVTCSQNMNHEYMSWYRQDPGLGLRQIYYSMNVEVTDKGDVPEGYKVSRKEKRNFPLILESPSPNQTSLYFCASREPSSGANVLTFGAGSRLTVL.

The V and J genes are TRBV19 and TRBJ1-2; a possible D gene is TRBD1 (5 bases). V was clipped by 3 bases and J by 4 bases, with 15 bases between them. Germline V gives CDR1 LNHDA, CDR2 SQIVND (reference sequence). The CDR3 extends over 15 amino acids. CDR3 amino acids: CASSIRQRLFYGYTF. Here the CDR3 DNA reads TGTGCCAGTAGTATCCGACAGAGACTTTTCTATGGCTACACCTTC.

The chain is built from TRBV5-4 and TRBJ2-3; D remains ambiguous. The CDR3 has 17 amino acids. Germline loops: CDR1 SGHNT, CDR2 YYREEE (reference sequence). V lost 0 bases and J lost 0, with 14 bases in between. The CDR3 sequence: CASSLVVRGASTDTQYF. CDR3 DNA: TGTGCCAGCAGCTTGGTCGTTAGAGGTGCTAGCACAGATACGCAGTATTTT.

V is TRBV28 and J is TRBJ2-5; 7 positions match TRBD1. V was clipped by 4 bases and J by 6 bases; unmatched bases: 8. CDR1 MDHEN and CDR2 SYDVKM come from the germline V gene. The length of the CDR3 is 14 residues. This CDR3 is CASSSPDRVQTQYF. DNA of the CDR3: TGTGCCAGCAGTTCGCCTGACAGGGTTCAGACCCAGTACTTC. Variable domain in full (rest from reference TRBV28 and TRBJ2-5): DVKVTQSSRYLVKRTGEKVFLECVQDMDHENMFWYRQDPGLGLRLIYFSYDVKMKEKGDIPEGYSVSREKKERFSLILESASTNQTSMYLCASSSPDRVQTQYFGPGTRLLVL.

This chain links TRBV7-9 with TRBJ1-2; tentative D call: TRBD1 (6 bases). The length of the CDR3 is 15 residues. Germline-derived CDR1 and CDR2 are SEHNR and FQNEAQ (reference sequence). V was shortened by 1 base and J by 0 bases, with 9 bases between the two germline ends. CDR3 in DNA: TGTGCCAGCAGCTTAGGGGACAATTCTAACTATGGCTACACCTTC. Amino acid sequence: CASSLGDNSNYGYTF.

This rearrangement joins TRBV28 to TRBJ2-1, with 8 bases aligning to TRBD2. The V gene's germline CDR1 is MDHEN and CDR2 SYDVKM. J was trimmed by 5 bases and V by 4 bases; bases with no gene match: 10. The length of the CDR3 is 16 residues. The CDR3 sequence: CASSSPLAGKNNEQFF. Here the CDR3 DNA reads TGTGCCAGCAGTTCGCCTTTAGCGGGGAAAAACAATGAGCAGTTCTTC.

This sequence joins TRBV5-4 and TRBJ2-5; 11 bases are a match to TRBD2. Germline values: CDR1 SGHNT, CDR2 YYREEE (reference sequence). CDR3 length: 16 residues. V was clipped by 4 bases and J by 1 base; unmatched bases: 6. CDR3 amino acids: CASSSGLAGSQETQYF. CDR3 in DNA: TGTGCCAGCAGCAGTGGACTAGCGGGTTCCCAAGAGACCCAGTACTTC.

The CDR3 is CASSRGREYEQYF. CDR3 coding DNA: TGTGCCAGCAGCCGGGGCAGGGAATACGAGCAGTACTTC. This chain uses TRBV14 with TRBJ2-7; tentatively, D is TRBD1 (5 bases). Germline V lookup: CDR1 SGHDN, CDR2 FVKESK. The CDR3 is 13 amino acids. Trimming took off 4 bases at V and 4 bases at J, with 11 bases between the two ends.

The gene calls are TRBV10-3 and TRBJ2-5, with 8 bases aligning to TRBD1. Trimming at V came to 0 bases and at J to 6 bases, leaving 6 bases not matched to a gene. CDR3 size: 15 residues. CDR1 and CDR2 from the germline V gene are ENHRY and SYGVKD. The CDR3 protein is CAISESIGTGKTQYF. The CDR3 DNA sequence: TGTGCCATCAGTGAGTCGATAGGGACAGGAAAGACCCAGTACTTC.

The chain has TRBV25-1 and TRBJ2-7, with 11 bases aligning to TRBD2. Per germline, CDR1 MGHDK and CDR2 SYGVNS. The junction had 3 bases not matched to a gene; V was cut back by 2 bases and J by 0 bases. This CDR3 contains 16 residues. In DNA, the CDR3 is TGTGCCAGCAGTGAAGGCCTAGCGGGAGGCTCCTACGAGCAGTACTTC. Amino acids: CASSEGLAGGSYEQYF.

CDR3 protein: CASSLQGPSRLEQYF. CDR3 in DNA: TGTGCCAGCAGCTTACAGGGCCCGAGTCGGCTCGAGCAGTACTTC. The chain uses TRBV5-6 and TRBJ2-5; tentatively, D is TRBD1 (6 bases). The J call could be wrong; TRBJ2-7 is a better fit for the DNA end. CDR1 is SGHDT and CDR2 is YYEEEE in the germline V gene. CDR3 length: 15 residues.

The chain combines TRBV29-1 with TRBJ1-2; 9 nucleotides agree with TRBD1. The CDR3 runs 14 residues. The V gene end was trimmed by 7 bases and the J gene end by 7 bases; junction bases not matched to a gene: 13. CDR1 SQVTM and CDR2 ANQGSEA come from the germline V gene. CDR3 nucleotides: TGCAGCGGCGCAGGGGGACAGGGTTTTGGTGGCTACACCTTC. Translation: CSGAGGQGFGGYTF.

V usage is TRBV18 and J usage is TRBJ1-1; TRBD1 is a possible D gene (5 bases). V lost 3 bases and J 4 bases, leaving 18 bases between the germline ends. Germline CDR1 and CDR2: KGHSH and LQKENI. The CDR3 loop spans 16 amino acids. CDR3 sequence reads: CASSPSQLGLITEAFF. As DNA, the CDR3 is TGTGCCAGCTCACCCAGCCAACTGGGGCTTATCACTGAAGCTTTCTTT.

The CDR3, as DNA: TGCGCCAGCAGCCGCCGGGACAGGGGTGAAGAGACCCAGTACTTC. This gives the protein CASSRRDRGEETQYF. The chain is built from TRBV5-1 and TRBJ2-5; 10 bases line up with TRBD1. This CDR3 comprises 15 residues. Trimming took 4 bases from V and 3 from J; bases not matched to a gene: 6. CDR1 and CDR2 (germline): SGHRS, YFSETQ. The full variable domain, its missing parts supplied by reference TRBV5-1 and TRBJ2-5, is KAGVTQTPRYLIKTRGQQVTLSCSPISGHRSVSWYQQTPGQGLQFLFEYFSETQRNKGNFPGRFSGRQFSNSRSEMNVSTLELGDSALYLCASSRRDRGEETQYFGPGTRLLVL.

CDR3 nucleotide sequence: TGTGCCAGCTCACCAGGGAGAGCGGAGCAGTTCTTC. This sequence encodes CASSPGRAEQFF. V gene TRBV18 combines with J gene TRBJ2-1, with D possibly being TRBD2 (5 bases). Between the trimmed V and J ends, which lost 2 bases and 10 bases, there was a span of 9 bases. The CDR3 has 12 amino acids. Looked up from germline, CDR1 is KGHSH and CDR2 is LQKENI.

The genes are TRBV5-1 and TRBJ1-2; no reliable D call. The CDR3 has 13 amino acids. V dropped 7 bases and J dropped 1 base, with 11 bases sitting between them. The germline V gene encodes CDR1 SGHRS and CDR2 YFSETQ. The CDR3 coding sequence is TGCGCCAGCGCCCGCGATAGTAACTATGGCTACACCTTC. As protein: CASARDSNYGYTF.

This rearrangement joins TRBV12-5 to TRBJ2-1; 7 nucleotides line up with TRBD2. With 3 bases clipped from V and 3 bases from J, the junction kept 11 bases outside the gene matches. Germline V gene data show CDR1 as LGHNT and CDR2 as FRNRAP. This CDR3 has 17 amino acids. CDR3 residues: CASGLPPGGRLYNEQFF. CDR3 nucleotides: TGTGCTAGTGGTTTACCCCCAGGCGGGAGACTCTACAATGAGCAGTTCTTC. Together with reference TRBV12-5 and TRBJ2-1, the CDR3 gives the full variable domain: DARVTQTPRHKVTEMGQEVTMRCQPILGHNTVFWYRQTMMQGLELLAYFRNRAPLDDSGMPKDRFSAEMPDATLATLKIQPSEPRDSAVYFCASGLPPGGRLYNEQFFGPGTRLTVL.

The gene calls are TRBV28 and TRBJ1-2, with 8 bases identical to TRBD1. V shed 5 bases and J 8 bases; nucleotides not matched to a gene: 7. CDR1 MDHEN and CDR2 SYDVKM come from the germline V gene. CDR3 length: 13 amino acids. The CDR3 loop is CASSRMTGVGYTF. In nucleotides, the CDR3 is TGTGCCAGCAGTCGTATGACAGGGGTCGGCTACACCTTC.

In this sample, this clone turned up once. The chain joins TRBV4-1 to TRBJ2-1; a possible D gene is TRBD2 (5 bases). Trimming shortened V by 4 bases and J by 10 bases, and 8 bases separated the two germline ends. Germline CDR1 is MGHRA and CDR2 is YSYEKL. The CDR3 loop spans 11 amino acids. In nucleotides, the CDR3 is TGCGCCAGCAGCCTCTCGGGGGAGCAGTTCTTC. Its protein product is CASSLSGEQFF.

The CDR3 sequence is CASSLGPGLAWGHEQFF. CDR3 DNA sequence: TGTGCCAGCAGCTTAGGCCCAGGACTAGCGTGGGGCCATGAGCAGTTCTTC. The chain uses TRBV7-9 and TRBJ2-1; 9 bases are shared with TRBD2. Germline CDR1 is SEHNR and CDR2 is FQNEAQ (reference sequence). The CDR3 is 17 residues long. J lost 8 bases, V lost 1 base, and 12 bases had no gene match. The complete variable domain, with remaining parts taken from reference TRBV7-9 and TRBJ2-1, reads DTGVSQNPRHKITKRGQNVTFRCDPISEHNRLYWYRQTLGQGPEFLTYFQNEAQLEKSRLLSDRFSAERPKGSFSTLEIQRTEQGDSAMYLCASSLGPGLAWGHEQFFGPGTRLTVL.